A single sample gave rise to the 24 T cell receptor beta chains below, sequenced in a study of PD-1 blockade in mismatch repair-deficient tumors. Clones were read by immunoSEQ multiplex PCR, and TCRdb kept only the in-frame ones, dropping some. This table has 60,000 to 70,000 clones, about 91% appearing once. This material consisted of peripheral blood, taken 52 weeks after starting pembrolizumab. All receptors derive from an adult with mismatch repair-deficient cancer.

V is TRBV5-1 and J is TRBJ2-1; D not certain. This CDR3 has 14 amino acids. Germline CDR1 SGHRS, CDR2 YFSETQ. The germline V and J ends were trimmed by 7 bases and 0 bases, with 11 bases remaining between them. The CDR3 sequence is CASYLTSSYNEQFF. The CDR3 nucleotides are TGCGCCAGCTATTTGACAAGCTCCTACAATGAGCAGTTCTTC.

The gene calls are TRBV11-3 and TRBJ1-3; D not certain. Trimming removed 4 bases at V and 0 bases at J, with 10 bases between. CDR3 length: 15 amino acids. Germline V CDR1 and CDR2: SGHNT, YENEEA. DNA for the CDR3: TGTGCCAGCAGCTACGACACACTCTCTGGAAACACCATATATTTT. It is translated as CASSYDTLSGNTIYF.

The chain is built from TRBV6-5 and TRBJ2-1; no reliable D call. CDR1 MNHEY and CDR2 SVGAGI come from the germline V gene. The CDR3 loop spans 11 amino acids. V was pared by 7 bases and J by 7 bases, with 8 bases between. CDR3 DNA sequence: TGTGCCAGCACCCTGTGGAATGAGCAGTTCTTC. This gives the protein CASTLWNEQFF.

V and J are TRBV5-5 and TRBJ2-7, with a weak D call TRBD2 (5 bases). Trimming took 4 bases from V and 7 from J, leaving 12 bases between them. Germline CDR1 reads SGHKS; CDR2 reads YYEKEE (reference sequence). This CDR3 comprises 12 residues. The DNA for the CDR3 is TGTGCCAGCAGCATCGGAGGTTGGGAGCAGTACTTC. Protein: CASSIGGWEQYF.

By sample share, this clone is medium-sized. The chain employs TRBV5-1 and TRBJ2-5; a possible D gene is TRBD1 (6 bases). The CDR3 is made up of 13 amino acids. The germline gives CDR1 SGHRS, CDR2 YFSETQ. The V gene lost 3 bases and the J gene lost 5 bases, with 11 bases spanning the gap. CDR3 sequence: CASSSHRVETQYF. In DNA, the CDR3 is TGCGCCAGCAGCTCTCACAGGGTCGAGACCCAGTACTTC.

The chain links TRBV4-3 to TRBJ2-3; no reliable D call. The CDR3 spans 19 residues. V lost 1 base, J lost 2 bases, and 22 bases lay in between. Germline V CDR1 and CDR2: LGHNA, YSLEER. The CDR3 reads CASSQGWQILAPSTDTQYF. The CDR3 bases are TGCGCCAGCAGCCAAGGGTGGCAGATTCTGGCCCCATCCACAGATACGCAGTATTTT.

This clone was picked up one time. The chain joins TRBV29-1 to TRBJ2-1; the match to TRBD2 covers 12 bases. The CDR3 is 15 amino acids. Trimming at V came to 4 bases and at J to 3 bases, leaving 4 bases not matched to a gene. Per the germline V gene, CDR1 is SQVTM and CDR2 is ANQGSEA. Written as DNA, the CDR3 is TGCAGCGTTGGGCGGACTAGCGGGATCTACAATGAGCAGTTCTTC. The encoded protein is CSVGRTSGIYNEQFF.

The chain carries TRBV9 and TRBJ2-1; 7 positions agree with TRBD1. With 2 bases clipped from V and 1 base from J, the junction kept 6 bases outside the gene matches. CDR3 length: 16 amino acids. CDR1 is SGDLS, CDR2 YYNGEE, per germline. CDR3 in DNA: TGTGCCAGCAGCGTTCACAGGGGCCCATCCTACAATGAGCAGTTCTTC. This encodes CASSVHRGPSYNEQFF.

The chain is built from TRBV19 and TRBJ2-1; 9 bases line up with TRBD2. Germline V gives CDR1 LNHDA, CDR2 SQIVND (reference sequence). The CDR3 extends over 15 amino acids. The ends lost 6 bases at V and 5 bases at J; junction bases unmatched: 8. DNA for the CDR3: TGTGCCAGTAGAGGATTAGCGGGAGAGAACAATGAGCAGTTCTTC. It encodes CASRGLAGENNEQFF.

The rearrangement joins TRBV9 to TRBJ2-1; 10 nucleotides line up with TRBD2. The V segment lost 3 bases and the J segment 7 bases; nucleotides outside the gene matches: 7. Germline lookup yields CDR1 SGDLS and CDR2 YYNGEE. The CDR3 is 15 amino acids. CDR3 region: CASSGSGRMGNEQFF. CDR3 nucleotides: TGTGCCAGCAGCGGTAGCGGGAGGATGGGGAATGAGCAGTTCTTC.

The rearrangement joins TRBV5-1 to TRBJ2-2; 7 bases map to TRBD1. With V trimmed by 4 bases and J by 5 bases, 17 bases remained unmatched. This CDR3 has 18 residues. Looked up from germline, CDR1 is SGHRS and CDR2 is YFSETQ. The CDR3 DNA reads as TGCGCCAGCAGCGGGGGACAGTTCTCCAACACGGGGACCGGGGAGCTGTTTTTT. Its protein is CASSGGQFSNTGTGELFF.

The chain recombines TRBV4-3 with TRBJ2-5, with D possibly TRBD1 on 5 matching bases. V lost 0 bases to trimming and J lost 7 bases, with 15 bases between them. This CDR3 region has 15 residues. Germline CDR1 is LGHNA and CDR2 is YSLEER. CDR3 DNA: TGCGCCAGCAGCCAAGATATAGGAAATCAGGGGACCCAGTACTTC. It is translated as CASSQDIGNQGTQYF.

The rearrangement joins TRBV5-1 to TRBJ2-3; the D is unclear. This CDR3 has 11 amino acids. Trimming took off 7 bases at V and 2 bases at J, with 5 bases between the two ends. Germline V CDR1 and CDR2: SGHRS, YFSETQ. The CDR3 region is CASGDTDTQYF. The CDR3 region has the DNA TGCGCCAGCGGGGACACAGATACGCAGTATTTT.

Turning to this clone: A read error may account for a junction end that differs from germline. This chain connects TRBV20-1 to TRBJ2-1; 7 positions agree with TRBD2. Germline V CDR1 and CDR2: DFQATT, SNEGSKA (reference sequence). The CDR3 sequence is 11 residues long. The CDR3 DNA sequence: TGCAGTGCTAGAGATCAAGCGGGACGCCTCTTC. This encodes CSARDQAGRLF.

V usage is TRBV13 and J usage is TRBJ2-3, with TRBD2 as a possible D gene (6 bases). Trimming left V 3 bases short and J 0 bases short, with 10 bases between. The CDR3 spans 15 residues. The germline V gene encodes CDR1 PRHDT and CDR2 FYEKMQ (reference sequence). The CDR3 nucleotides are TGTGCCAGCAGCTTTCGGCGGGGTAGCACAGATACGCAGTATTTT. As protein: CASSFRRGSTDTQYF.

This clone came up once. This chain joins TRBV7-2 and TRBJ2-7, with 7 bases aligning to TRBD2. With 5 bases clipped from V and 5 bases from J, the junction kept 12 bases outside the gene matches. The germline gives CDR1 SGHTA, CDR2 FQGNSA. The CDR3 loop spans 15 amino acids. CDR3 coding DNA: TGTGCCAGCAGCCGGACTGGGGGAGGGCCCCACGAGCAGTACTTC. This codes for CASSRTGGGPHEQYF.

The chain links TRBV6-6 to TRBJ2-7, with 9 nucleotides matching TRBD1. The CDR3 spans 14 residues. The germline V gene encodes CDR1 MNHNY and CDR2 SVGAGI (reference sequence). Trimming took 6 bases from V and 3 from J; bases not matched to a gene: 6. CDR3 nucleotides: TGTGCCAGCAGGGGGGGGACAGGGATCTACGAGCAGTACTTC. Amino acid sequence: CASRGGTGIYEQYF.

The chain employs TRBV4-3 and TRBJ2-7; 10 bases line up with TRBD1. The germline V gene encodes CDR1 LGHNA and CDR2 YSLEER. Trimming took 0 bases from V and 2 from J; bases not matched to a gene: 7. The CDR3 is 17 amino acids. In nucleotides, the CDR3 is TGCGCCAGCAGCCAAGATTCACGGGGACAGGGGACCTACGAGCAGTACTTC. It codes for CASSQDSRGQGTYEQYF.

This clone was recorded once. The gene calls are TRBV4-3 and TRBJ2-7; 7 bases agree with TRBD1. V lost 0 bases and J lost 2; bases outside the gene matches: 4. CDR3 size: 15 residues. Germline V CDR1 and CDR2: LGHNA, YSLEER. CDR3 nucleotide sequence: TGCGCCAGCAGCCAAGAACAGGGGCTCCCCTACGAGCAGTACTTC. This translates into CASSQEQGLPYEQYF.

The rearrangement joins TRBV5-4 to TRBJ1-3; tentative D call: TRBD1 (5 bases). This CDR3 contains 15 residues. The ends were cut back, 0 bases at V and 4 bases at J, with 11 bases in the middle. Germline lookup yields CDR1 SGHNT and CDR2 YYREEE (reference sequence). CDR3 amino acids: CASSLEGARGNTIYF. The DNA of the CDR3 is TGTGCCAGCAGCTTGGAAGGGGCCCGGGGAAACACCATATATTTT.

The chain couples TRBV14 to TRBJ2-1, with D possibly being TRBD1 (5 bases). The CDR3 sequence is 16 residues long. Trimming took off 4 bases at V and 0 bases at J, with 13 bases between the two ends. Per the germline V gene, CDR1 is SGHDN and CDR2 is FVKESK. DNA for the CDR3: TGTGCCAGCAGCCGATTGGGGCATAGCTCCTACAATGAGCAGTTCTTC. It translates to CASSRLGHSSYNEQFF.

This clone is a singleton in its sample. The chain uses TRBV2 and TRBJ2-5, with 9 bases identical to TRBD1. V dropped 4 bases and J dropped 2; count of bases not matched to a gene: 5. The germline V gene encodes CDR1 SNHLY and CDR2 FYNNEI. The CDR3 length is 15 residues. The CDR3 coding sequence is TGTGCCAGCAGTGCCTCGGGACAGGGTCAAGAGACCCAGTACTTC. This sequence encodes CASSASGQGQETQYF.

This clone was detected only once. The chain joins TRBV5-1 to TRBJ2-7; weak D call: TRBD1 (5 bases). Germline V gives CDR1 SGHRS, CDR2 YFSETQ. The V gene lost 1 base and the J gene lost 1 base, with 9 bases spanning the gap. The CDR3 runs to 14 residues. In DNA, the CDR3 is TGCGCCAGCAGCTTGAGGAGACAGTCCTACGAGCAGTACTTC. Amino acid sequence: CASSLRRQSYEQYF.

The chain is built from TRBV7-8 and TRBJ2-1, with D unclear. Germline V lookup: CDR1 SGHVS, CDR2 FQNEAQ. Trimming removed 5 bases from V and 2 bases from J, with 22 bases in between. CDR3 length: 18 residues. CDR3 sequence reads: CASSLESPLEEPYNEQFF. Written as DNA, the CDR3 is TGTGCCAGCAGCCTAGAGTCCCCTTTAGAAGAGCCCTACAATGAGCAGTTCTTC.